These 3 T cell receptor beta chains were all obtained from the same sample, sequenced in a study of PD-L1 blockade in urothelial cancer. The method was immunoSEQ multiplex PCR; TCRdb's version includes in-frame clones alone and lacks a portion of them. The repertoire holds tens of thousands of clones, about four fifths seen once, with just over 8.5% in the top ten. Documented time point: peripheral blood 6 weeks after treatment start. Material: PBMCs, obtained around atezolizumab (anti-PD-L1) treatment. Source of these receptors: a man aged 65-85 years with urothelial cancer.

The chain is built from TRBV10-3 and TRBJ2-7; 8 nucleotides match TRBD2. CDR3 length equals 15 residues. Germline V gene sequence: CDR1 ENHRY, CDR2 SYGVKD. V lost 2 bases, J lost 6 bases, and 9 bases stayed unmatched. In DNA, the CDR3 is TGTGCCATCAGTGAGAGAGCGGGAGATTTGGGCGAGCAGTACTTC. This encodes CAISERAGDLGEQYF.

CDR3 nucleotide sequence: TGCGCCAGCAGCCACGGACAGGGGGTAGACTATGGCTACACCTTC. Protein: CASSHGQGVDYGYTF. The chain links TRBV5-1 to TRBJ1-2; 10 positions agree with TRBD1. Germline-derived CDR1 and CDR2 are SGHRS and YFSETQ. This CDR3 has 15 amino acids. The ends lost 4 bases at V and 3 bases at J; junction bases unmatched: 6.

V and J are TRBV5-1 and TRBJ1-1, with 8 positions matching TRBD1. Germline lookup yields CDR1 SGHRS and CDR2 YFSETQ. V dropped 0 bases and J dropped 4; count of bases not matched to a gene: 5. The CDR3 consists of 15 residues. The CDR3 DNA follows: TGCGCCAGCAGCTTGGGACAGGGGAGGGGCACTGAAGCTTTCTTT. This encodes CASSLGQGRGTEAFF.